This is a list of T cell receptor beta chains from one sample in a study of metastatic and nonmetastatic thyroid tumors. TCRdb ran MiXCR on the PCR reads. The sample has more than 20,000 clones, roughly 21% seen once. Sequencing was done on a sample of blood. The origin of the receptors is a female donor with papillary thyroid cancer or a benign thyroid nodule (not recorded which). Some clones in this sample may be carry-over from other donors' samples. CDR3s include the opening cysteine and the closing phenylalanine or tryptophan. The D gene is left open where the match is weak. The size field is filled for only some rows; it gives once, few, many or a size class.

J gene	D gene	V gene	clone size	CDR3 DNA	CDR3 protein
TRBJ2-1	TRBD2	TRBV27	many	TGTGCCAGCAGTTTACTAGCGGGAGGTAGTATGAATGAGCAGTTCTTC	CASSLLAGGSMNEQFF
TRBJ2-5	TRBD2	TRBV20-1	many	TGCAGTGCCACGACTAGCGGGAGTGGGGAGACCCAGTACTTC	CSATTSGSGETQYF
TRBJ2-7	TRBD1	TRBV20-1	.	TGCAGTCCAAGACAGGGATCTTACGAGCAGTACTTC	CSPRQGSYEQYF
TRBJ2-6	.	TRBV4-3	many	TGCGCCAGCAGCTGGACAGTTAGCTCTGGGGCCAACGTCCTGACTTTC	CASSWTVSSGANVLTF
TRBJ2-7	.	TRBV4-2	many	TGTGCCAGCAGCCAAGTAACAGGGTTCCGCGAGCAGTACTTC	CASSQVTGFREQYF
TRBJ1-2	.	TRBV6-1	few	TGTGCCAGCAGTATCTGGACGGGAGGTGACTATTGCTACACCTTC	CASSIWTGGDYCYTF
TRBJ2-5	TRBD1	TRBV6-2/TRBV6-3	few	TGTGCCAGCAGTTACTCGAGGGACAGGGGGGGAGAGACCTATTACTTC	CASSYSRDRGGETYYF
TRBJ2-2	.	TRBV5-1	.	TGCGCCAGCAGCCCTCGGGCGACCACCGGGGATCTGTTTTTT	CASSPRATTGDLFF
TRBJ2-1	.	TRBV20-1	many	TGCAGTGCCCTCCGACCAGTTAAGGACAATGAGCAGTTCTTC	CSALRPVKDNEQFF
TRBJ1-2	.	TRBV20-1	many	TGCAGTGCTAGAGTAGGGGGATATGGCTACACCTTC	CSARVGGYGYTF
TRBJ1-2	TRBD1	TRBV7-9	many	TGTGCCAGCAGCTTGGGGGCAGGGGGCTATGGCTACACCTTC	CASSLGAGGYGYTF
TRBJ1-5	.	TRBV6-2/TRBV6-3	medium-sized	TGTGCCAGCAGTTACTCGATTTCGGGGGGCAGGCAGCCCCAGCATTTT	CASSYSISGGRQPQHF
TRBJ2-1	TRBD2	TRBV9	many	TGTGCCAGCAGGCCGGGACTAGCGGGAGGGCCGTCCCCTGAGCAGTTCTTC	CASRPGLAGGPSPEQFF
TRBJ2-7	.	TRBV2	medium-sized	TGTGCCAGCAGGCTCGACGGCTCCTACGAGCAGTACTTC	CASRLDGSYEQYF
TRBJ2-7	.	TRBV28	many	TGTGCCAGCAGTTTATATCAGCAGGGGGGTAGGGACGAGCAGTACTTC	CASSLYQQGGRDEQYF
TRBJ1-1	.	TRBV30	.	TGTGCCTGGAGTACAGAAGACACTGAAGCTTTCTTT	CAWSTEDTEAFF
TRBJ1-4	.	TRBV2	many	TGTGCCAGCAGTGATCACTTCGAAAAACTGTTTTTT	CASSDHFEKLFF
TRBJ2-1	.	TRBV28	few	TGTGCCAGCAGTCCCCGGGGCAGTGATTCGGGAAAATATGAGCAGTTCTTC	CASSPRGSDSGKYEQFF
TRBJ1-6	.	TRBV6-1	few	TGTGCCAGCAACGGACAGCCGAATTCACCCCTCCACTTT	CASNGQPNSPLHF
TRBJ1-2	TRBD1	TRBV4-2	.	TGTGCCAGCAGAGGACAGGGAGTAGACTATGGCTACACCTTC	CASRGQGVDYGYTF
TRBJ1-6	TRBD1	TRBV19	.	TGTGCCAGTAGTGGACCGGGACAGGGGATAAGCTCCTATAATTCACCCCTCCACTTT	CASSGPGQGISSYNSPLHF
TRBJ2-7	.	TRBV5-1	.	TGCGCCAGCAGCTTAGTACTAGGCGGGTACGAGCAGTACTTC	CASSLVLGGYEQYF
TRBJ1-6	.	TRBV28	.	TGTGCCAGCGGGATGACCCTCCACTTT	CASGMTLHF
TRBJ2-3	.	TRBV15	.	TGTGCCACCAGAAGAGCGGCGGGGGACACTAGCACAGATACGCAGTATTTT	CATRRAAGDTSTDTQYF
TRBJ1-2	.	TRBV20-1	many	TGCAGTGCTAGAGTGGGGGAGGGAAGCTATGGCTACACCTTC	CSARVGEGSYGYTF
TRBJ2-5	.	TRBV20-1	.	TGCAGTGGTCCCGAAAGGGCGGGACAGTACTTC	CSGPERAGQYF
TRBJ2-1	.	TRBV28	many	TGTGCCAGCAGCCCGGGCGAGAGCTCCTACAATGAGCAGTTCTTC	CASSPGESSYNEQFF
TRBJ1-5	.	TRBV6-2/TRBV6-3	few	TGTGCCAGCAGTAACAGGGTAGGCAATCAGCCCCAGCATTTT	CASSNRVGNQPQHF
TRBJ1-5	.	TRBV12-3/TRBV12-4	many	TGTGCCAGCAGTCCACAGGCTACTCAGCCCCAGCATTTT	CASSPQATQPQHF
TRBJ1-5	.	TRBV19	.	TGTGTCAGTAGTACAAAAACTCAGGGGCCGGGGGGCAATCAGCCCCAGCATTTT	CVSSTKTQGPGGNQPQHF
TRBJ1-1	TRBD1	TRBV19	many	TGTGCCAGTAGTATCAGGGGGCTCGGCACTGAAGCTTTCTTT	CASSIRGLGTEAFF